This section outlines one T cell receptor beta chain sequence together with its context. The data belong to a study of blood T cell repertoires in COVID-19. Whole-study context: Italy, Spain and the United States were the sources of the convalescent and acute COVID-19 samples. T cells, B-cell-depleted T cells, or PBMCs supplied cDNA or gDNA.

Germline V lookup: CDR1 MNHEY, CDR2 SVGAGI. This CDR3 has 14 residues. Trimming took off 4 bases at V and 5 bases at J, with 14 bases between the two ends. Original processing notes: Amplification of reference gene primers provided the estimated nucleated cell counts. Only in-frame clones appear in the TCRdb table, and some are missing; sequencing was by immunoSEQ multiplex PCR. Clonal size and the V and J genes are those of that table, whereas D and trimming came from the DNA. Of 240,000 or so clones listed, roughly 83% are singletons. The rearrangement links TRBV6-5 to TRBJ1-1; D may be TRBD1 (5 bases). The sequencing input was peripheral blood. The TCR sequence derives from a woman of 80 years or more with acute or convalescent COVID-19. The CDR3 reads CASSWDFGGTEAFF. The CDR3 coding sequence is TGTGCCAGCAGTTGGGACTTCGGCGGGACTGAAGCTTTCTTT.